This TCR beta chain was obtained from a study of blood T cells in healthy people across ages. Study-wide points: Significant beta diversity loss was already apparent by age roughly 40, declining roughly linearly.

The donors, all healthy, were Caucasians living in Russia, aged about 6 to 100. This clonotype was counted between two and nine times. Its target is not known. The authors ran a second PCR of roughly 7 to 11 cycles using a sample-barcoded 5' primer and a J-beta primer mix. From the 5' RACE reads, TCRdb called clonotypes with MiXCR, one entry per CDR3 protein. The data contain hundreds of thousands of distinct CDR3 sequences, about three fifths of them seen just once; the ten biggest clones take up about 20%. CDR1 is DFQATT, CDR2 SNEGSKA, per germline (reference sequence). The CDR3 sequence is 13 residues long. Between the trimmed V and J ends, which lost 0 bases and 5 bases, there was a span of 10 bases.

The material sequenced was blood. This receptor was obtained from a man aged 25-40 years in good health. The chain joins TRBV20-1 to TRBJ2-5, with D maybe TRBD2 (5 bases). The CDR3 coding sequence is TGCAGTGCTAGAGATATTAGAGGGGAGACCCAGTACTTC. Translation: CSARDIRGETQYF.